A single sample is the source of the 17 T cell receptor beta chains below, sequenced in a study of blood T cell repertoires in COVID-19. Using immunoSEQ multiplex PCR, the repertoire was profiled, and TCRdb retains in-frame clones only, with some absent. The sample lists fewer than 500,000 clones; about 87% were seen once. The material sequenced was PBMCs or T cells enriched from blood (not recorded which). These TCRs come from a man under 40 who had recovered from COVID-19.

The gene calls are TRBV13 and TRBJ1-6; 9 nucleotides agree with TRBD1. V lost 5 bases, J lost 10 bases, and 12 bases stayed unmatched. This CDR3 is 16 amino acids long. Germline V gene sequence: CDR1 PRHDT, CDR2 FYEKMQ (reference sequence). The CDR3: CASSPREGTGPSPLHF. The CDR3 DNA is TGTGCCAGCAGCCCCCGGGAGGGGACAGGGCCCTCACCCCTCCACTTT.

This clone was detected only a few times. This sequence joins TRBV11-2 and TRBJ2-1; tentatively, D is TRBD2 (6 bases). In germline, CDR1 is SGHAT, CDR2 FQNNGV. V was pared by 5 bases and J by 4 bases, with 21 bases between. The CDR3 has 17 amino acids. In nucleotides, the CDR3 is TGTGCCAGCAGCCCCCCCGACAGCGGGTTATTTTACAATGAGCAGTTCTTC. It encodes CASSPPDSGLFYNEQFF.

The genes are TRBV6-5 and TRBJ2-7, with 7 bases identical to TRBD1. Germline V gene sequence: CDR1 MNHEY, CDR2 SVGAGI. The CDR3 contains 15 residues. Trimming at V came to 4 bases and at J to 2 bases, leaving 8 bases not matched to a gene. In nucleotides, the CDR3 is TGTGCCAGCAGTTCTACCGGGACAGAGGCCTACGAGCAGTACTTC. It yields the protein CASSSTGTEAYEQYF.

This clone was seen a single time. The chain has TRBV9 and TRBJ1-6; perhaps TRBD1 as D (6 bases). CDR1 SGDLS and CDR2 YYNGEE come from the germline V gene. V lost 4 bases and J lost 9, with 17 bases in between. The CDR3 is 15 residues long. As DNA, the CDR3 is TGTGCCAGCAGCCCTACAGGGAGTAACCCTTCACCCCTCCACTTT. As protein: CASSPTGSNPSPLHF.

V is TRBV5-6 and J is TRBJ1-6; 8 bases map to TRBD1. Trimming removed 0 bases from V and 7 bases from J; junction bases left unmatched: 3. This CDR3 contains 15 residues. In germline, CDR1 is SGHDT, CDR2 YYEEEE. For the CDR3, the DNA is TGTGCCAGCAGCTTGGTGACAGGGGACAATTCACCCCTCCACTTT. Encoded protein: CASSLVTGDNSPLHF.

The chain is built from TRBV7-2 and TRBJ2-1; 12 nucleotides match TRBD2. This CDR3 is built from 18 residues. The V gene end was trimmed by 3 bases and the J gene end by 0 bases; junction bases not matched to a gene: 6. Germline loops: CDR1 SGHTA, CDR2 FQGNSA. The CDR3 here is CASSLGTSGLSSYNEQFF. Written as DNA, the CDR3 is TGTGCCAGCAGCTTGGGGACTAGCGGGCTAAGCTCCTACAATGAGCAGTTCTTC.

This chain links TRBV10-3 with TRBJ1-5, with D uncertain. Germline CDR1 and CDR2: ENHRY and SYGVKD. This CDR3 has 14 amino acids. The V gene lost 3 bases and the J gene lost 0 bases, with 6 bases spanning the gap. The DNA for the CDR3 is TGTGCCATCAGTGACAGAAATAGCAATCAGCCCCAGCATTTT. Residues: CAISDRNSNQPQHF.

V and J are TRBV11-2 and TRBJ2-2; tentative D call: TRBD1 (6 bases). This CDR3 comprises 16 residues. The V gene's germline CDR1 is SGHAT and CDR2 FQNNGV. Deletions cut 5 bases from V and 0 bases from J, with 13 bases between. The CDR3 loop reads CASSPRTAANTGELFF. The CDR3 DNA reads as TGTGCCAGCAGCCCACGGACAGCCGCGAACACCGGGGAGCTGTTTTTT. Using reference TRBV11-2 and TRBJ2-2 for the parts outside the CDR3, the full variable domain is EAGVAQSPRYKIIEKRQSVAFWCNPISGHATLYWYQQILGQGPKLLIQFQNNGVVDDSQLPKDRFSAERLKGVDSTLKIQPAKLEDSAVYLCASSPRTAANTGELFFGEGSRLTVL.

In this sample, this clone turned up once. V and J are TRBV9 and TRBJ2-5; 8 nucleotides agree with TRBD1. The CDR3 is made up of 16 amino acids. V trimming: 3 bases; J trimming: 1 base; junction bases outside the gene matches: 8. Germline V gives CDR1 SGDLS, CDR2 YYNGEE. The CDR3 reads CASSAADRGFQETQYF. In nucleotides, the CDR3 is TGTGCCAGCAGCGCCGCTGACAGGGGTTTCCAAGAGACCCAGTACTTC.

Here the CDR3 reads CASSRDRYNQPQHF. Here the CDR3 DNA reads TGTGCCAGCAGTCGCGACAGGTACAATCAGCCCCAGCATTTT. V and J are TRBV6-6 and TRBJ1-5; tentatively, D is TRBD1 (6 bases). V lost 5 bases and J lost 3, with 11 bases in between. The CDR3 has 14 residues. CDR1 and CDR2 (germline): MNHNY, SVGAGI (reference sequence).

In DNA, the CDR3 is TGTGCCAGCAGAACGACGGGGGGACACCGGGAGCTGTTTTTT. It encodes CASRTTGGHRELFF. The V gene is TRBV2, the J gene TRBJ2-2, with TRBD2 as a possible D gene (7 bases). V was pared by 6 bases and J by 9 bases, with 17 bases between. Germline V gene sequence: CDR1 SNHLY, CDR2 FYNNEI. The CDR3 length is 14 residues.

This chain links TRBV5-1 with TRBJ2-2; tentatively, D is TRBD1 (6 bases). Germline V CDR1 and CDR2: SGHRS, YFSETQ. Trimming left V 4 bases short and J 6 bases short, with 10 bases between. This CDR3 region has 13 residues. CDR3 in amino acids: CASSKQGPGELFF. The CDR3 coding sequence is TGCGCCAGCAGCAAACAGGGTCCCGGGGAGCTGTTTTTT.

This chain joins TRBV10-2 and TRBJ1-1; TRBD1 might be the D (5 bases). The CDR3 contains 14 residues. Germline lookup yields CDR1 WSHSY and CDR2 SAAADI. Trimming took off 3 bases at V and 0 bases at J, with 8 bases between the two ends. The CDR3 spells CASSDGAMNTEAFF. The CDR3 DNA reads TGCGCCAGCAGTGATGGGGCGATGAACACTGAAGCTTTCTTT.

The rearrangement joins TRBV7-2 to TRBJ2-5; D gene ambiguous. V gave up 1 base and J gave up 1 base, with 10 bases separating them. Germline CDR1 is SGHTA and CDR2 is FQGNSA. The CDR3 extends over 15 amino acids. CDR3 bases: TGTGCCAGCAGCTTAGTCGACTTTTCCCAAGAGACCCAGTACTTC. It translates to CASSLVDFSQETQYF.

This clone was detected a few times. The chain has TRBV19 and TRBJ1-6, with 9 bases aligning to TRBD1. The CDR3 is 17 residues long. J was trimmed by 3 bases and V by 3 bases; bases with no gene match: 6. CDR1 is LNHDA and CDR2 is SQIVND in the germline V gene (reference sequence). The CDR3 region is CASSITLTGGYNSPLHF. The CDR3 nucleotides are TGTGCCAGTAGTATTACCCTGACAGGGGGCTATAATTCACCCCTCCACTTT.

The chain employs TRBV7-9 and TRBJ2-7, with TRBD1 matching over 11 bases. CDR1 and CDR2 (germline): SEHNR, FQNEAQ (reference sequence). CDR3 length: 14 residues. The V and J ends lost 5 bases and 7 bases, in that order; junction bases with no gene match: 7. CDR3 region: CASSGRTGGNEQYF. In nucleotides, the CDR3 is TGTGCCAGCAGCGGAAGGACAGGGGGCAATGAGCAGTACTTC.

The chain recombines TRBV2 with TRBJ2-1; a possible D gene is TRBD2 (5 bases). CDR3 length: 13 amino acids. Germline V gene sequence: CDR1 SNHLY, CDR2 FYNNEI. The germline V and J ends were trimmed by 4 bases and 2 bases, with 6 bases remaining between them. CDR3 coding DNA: TGTGCCAGCAGTGTCGGGGCCTACAATGAGCAGTTCTTC. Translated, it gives CASSVGAYNEQFF.